The present TCR beta chain was sequenced within a study of identical twins. It was template switching that added a universal primer site, and there were unique molecular identifiers on the cDNA. TCRdb itself ran the 5' RACE reads through MiXCR, one entry per CDR3 protein. Of a few hundred thousand distinct CDR3 sequences listed, about 8% were seen once; the top ten hold 3%. Study-wide results and caveats: Among out-of-frame alpha sequences shared by twins, low generation probability occurred in excess. Among monozygotic twins, out-of-frame TCR alpha sharing exceeded what models predicted.

Germline CDR1 is SGHTA and CDR2 is FQGNSA. V dropped 2 bases and J dropped 4 bases, with 11 bases sitting between them. The CDR3 sequence is 15 residues long. A word on this clonotype: The antigen is not known.

These same data were also listed under a study on yellow fever vaccine responses in identical twins.

This sequence was found in a woman aged 18-29 years in good health. The V and J genes are TRBV7-2 and TRBJ2-2; D might be TRBD1 (5 bases). Sequenced input: CD8+ T cells sorted from blood. This CDR3 is CASSLLGLFTGELFF. CDR3 DNA: TGTGCCAGCAGCTTATTGGGGCTATTCACCGGGGAGCTGTTTTTT.